The sequence of this T cell receptor beta chain was determined in a study of shared clonotypes between healthy human individuals. Study information: CD4 naive cells filled three plates per donor, CD4 memory three, CD8 naive two and CD8 memory one. Regarding the study as a whole: Memory subsets generally showed lower estimated richness than naive subsets.

CDR1 LNHDA and CDR2 SQIVND come from the germline V gene (reference sequence). The CDR3 contains 15 residues. V trimming: 2 bases; J trimming: 9 bases; junction bases outside the gene matches: 5. CD8 cells regarded as naive lacked CD45RO, were positively chosen for CCR7, and omitted terminally differentiated effector memory CD45RA+ cells. Data came from immunoSEQ multiplex PCR; TCRdb stores just in-frame clones and leaves some out. The sample has hundreds of thousands of clones; about 95% are singletons. Notes on this clone: Antigen: not known.

The receptor comes from a woman in her 30s in good health. Input material: naive CD8+ T cells sorted from blood. The V and J genes are TRBV19 and TRBJ2-1; TRBD2 matches at 12 bases. This CDR3 reads CASSISSGRAGEQFF. CDR3 DNA: TGTGCCAGTAGTATATCTAGCGGGAGGGCGGGTGAGCAGTTCTTC.